This T cell receptor (beta chain) was recorded in a study of T cell repertoires in cytomegalovirus infection. Study-wide background: Both CMV infection and a matching HLA type were indicated by public TCR beta signatures.

Regarding this clonotype: What it recognizes is unknown.

Broader study findings: Individuals carrying CMV plus the relevant HLA were identified by cumulative frequency of public TCR beta families.

A single record per CDR3 protein comes from TCRdb applying MiXCR to the reads. Among some 390,000 distinct CDR3 sequences listed, over 15% were seen once. Germline lookup yields CDR1 MNHEY and CDR2 SMNVEV (reference sequence). The CDR3 covers 12 residues. V shed 8 bases, J shed 8 bases, and the junction held 6 bases outside the gene matches. This sequence originates from a human donor in good health (CMV status not recorded). Some clones in this sample may be carry-over from other donors' samples. The sequencing sample was made of PBMCs. This chain links TRBV27 with TRBJ1-5; 7 positions match TRBD1. CDR3 bases: TGTGCCAGCGCACGACAGGGTGAGCCCCAGCATTTT. Translating it yields CASARQGEPQHF.